Sequencing of this T cell receptor (beta chain) was carried out in a study of control samples from healthy donors and cancer patients. This clone was observed once. Sequencing used immunoSEQ multiplex PCR; TCRdb keeps in-frame clones, though not all of them. Of some 250,000 clones in the sample, almost 85% are singletons; the top ten hold about an eighth. The V segment lost 5 bases and the J segment 7 bases; nucleotides outside the gene matches: 13. This CDR3 is built from 16 residues. The germline V gene has CDR1 SGHTA and CDR2 FQGNSA. The receptor comes from a woman aged 55-70 years with lung cancer. The V call is TRBV7-2, the J call TRBJ2-2, with 7 bases matching TRBD2. Sample: PBMCs. The CDR3 DNA sequence: TGTGCCAGCAGCCCGGAGGGCGGGACTAAATTCGGGGAGCTGTTTTTT. Translated, it gives CASSPEGGTKFGELFF. Variable domain in full (rest from reference TRBV7-2 and TRBJ2-2): GAGVSQSPSNKVTEKGKDVELRCDPISGHTALYWYRQSLGQGLEFLIYFQGNSAPDKSGLPSDRFSAERTGGSVSTLTIQRTQQEDSAVYLCASSPEGGTKFGELFFGEGSRLTVL.